In this sample, the clone carrying this T cell receptor beta chain turned up a few times. What it binds is not known. Time point noted: late sampling 161 to 241 days after vaccination in three convalescent patients. Indicated treatment: approximately 11-day PBMC culture with coronavirus spike peptide pools or control peptides (ViraFEST assay). On day 3 and again on day 7, fresh IL-2 medium was used to replace half the medium. Oncomine TCR Beta short-read sequencing was applied to DNA from cultured CD4+ T cells. TCRdb fed the PCR reads into MiXCR, producing one record per CDR3 protein. The sample shows about 17,000 distinct CDR3 sequences, around 50% of them seen only once. The CDR3 totals 15 residues. V shed 6 bases and J 4 bases; nucleotides not matched to a gene: 10. Germline CDR1 reads SEHNR; CDR2 reads FQNEAQ (reference sequence). The data are from a study of vaccination and CD4 T cells after COVID-19. Looking at the study overall: Following dose two, a median 72 days (range 14 to 241) passed before post-vaccine samples were taken. Overlapping peptides covering the spike proteins of SARS-CoV-2, HCoV-NL63, HCoV-OC43 and HCoV-229E were added to stimulate cells.

The sequence was collected from a human donor who had recovered from COVID-19. This material consisted of CD4+ T cells from blood, cultured in vitro, taken about 7 months after SARS-CoV-2 vaccination. The rearrangement uses TRBV7-9 and TRBJ1-2, with 8 bases that match TRBD1. The CDR3 loop reads CASRATGGESYGYTF. The CDR3 region has the DNA TGTGCCAGCAGAGCAACAGGGGGGGAGAGCTATGGCTACACCTTC.